The 18 T cell receptor beta chains below all came from one sample that was sequenced in a study of blood T cell repertoires in COVID-19. The assay was immunoSEQ multiplex PCR, and TCRdb's table has in-frame clones only and misses some. The sample includes approximately 360,000 clones, roughly 90% of them seen just once. Sequenced: peripheral blood. The receptor set was obtained from a middle-aged man with acute or convalescent COVID-19.

V gene TRBV7-9 combines with J gene TRBJ2-5; 10 nucleotides line up with TRBD1. The CDR3 runs 16 residues. Germline V gene data show CDR1 as SEHNR and CDR2 as FQNEAQ (reference sequence). The junction had 8 bases not matched to a gene; V was cut back by 2 bases and J by 5 bases. The CDR3 DNA reads TGTGCCAGCAGCTTAAATGGGGACAGGGGAACGGAGACCCAGTACTTC. This codes for CASSLNGDRGTETQYF.

The J gene is TRBJ2-2, the V gene TRBV7-9, with 13 positions matching TRBD2. The V and J ends lost 5 bases and 1 base, in that order; junction bases with no gene match: 7. Germline V CDR1 and CDR2: SEHNR, FQNEAQ (reference sequence). The CDR3 has 18 residues. The CDR3 DNA reads as TGTGCCAGCAGCCAGACTAGCGGGGGGCTCTGGAACACCGGGGAGCTGTTTTTT. It yields the protein CASSQTSGGLWNTGELFF.

The chain has TRBV14 and TRBJ1-2, with D tentatively TRBD1 (6 bases). Looked up from germline, CDR1 is SGHDN and CDR2 is FVKESK. The CDR3 sequence is 20 residues long. Trimming took 3 bases from V and 0 from J, leaving 26 bases between them. This CDR3 is CASSHSDSEVWRQANYGYTF. CDR3 DNA: TGTGCCAGCAGCCACTCGGACAGTGAAGTCTGGAGACAAGCTAACTATGGCTACACCTTC.

The gene calls are TRBV6-1 and TRBJ1-3, with D possibly TRBD1 on 6 matching bases. V was clipped by 1 base and J by 0 bases, with 19 bases between them. The V gene's germline CDR1 is MNHNS and CDR2 SASEGT. The length of the CDR3 is 19 residues. CDR3 protein: CASSEDGTLSRSSGNTIYF. The CDR3, as DNA: TGTGCCAGCAGTGAAGACGGGACACTTTCTCGGAGCTCTGGAAACACCATATATTTT.

The gene calls are TRBV7-9 and TRBJ1-4; the match to TRBD1 covers 7 bases. Unmatched junction bases numbered 7, after V lost 7 bases and J lost 5 bases. The CDR3 contains 14 residues. CDR1 is SEHNR and CDR2 is FQNEAQ in the germline V gene (reference sequence). Here the CDR3 reads CASTRGTANEKLFF. The CDR3 region has the DNA TGTGCCAGCACCCGAGGGACAGCGAATGAAAAACTGTTTTTT.

This chain links TRBV11-2 with TRBJ2-3; D is unresolved. The CDR3 consists of 14 residues. Trimming removed 1 base at V and 6 bases at J, with 11 bases between. Germline CDR1 and CDR2: SGHAT and FQNNGV. The CDR3 loop reads CASSLGTQWDTQYF. The CDR3 DNA follows: TGTGCCAGCAGCTTAGGTACGCAGTGGGATACGCAGTATTTT.

In its sample, this clone was seen many times. The junction differs from germline at one of its ends, possibly a read error. The chain uses TRBV7-7 and TRBJ2-2; TRBD2 aligns across 11 bases. The V gene's germline CDR1 is SSHAT and CDR2 FNYEAQ (reference sequence). The CDR3 runs to 16 residues. In DNA form, the CDR3 reads TGTGCTAGCAGCTTAGTAGCGGGAGGGCAGATCGGGGAGCTGTTTTTT. Protein sequence: CASSLVAGGQIGELFF.

This clone came up a few times. The chain recombines TRBV29-1 with TRBJ2-7; 8 bases line up with TRBD1. Losses at the gene ends were 4 bases for V and 7 bases for J; bases not matched to a gene: 9. The CDR3 extends over 13 amino acids. Germline loops: CDR1 SQVTM, CDR2 ANQGSEA. CDR3 sequence: CSVAGTGGWEQYF. As DNA, the CDR3 is TGCAGCGTTGCAGGGACAGGTGGGTGGGAGCAGTACTTC.

The rearrangement joins TRBV4-2 to TRBJ1-6; 7 positions match TRBD1. Germline V lookup: CDR1 LGHNA, CDR2 YNFKEQ. The CDR3 loop spans 14 amino acids. The V and J ends lost 2 bases and 10 bases, in that order; junction bases with no gene match: 5. In nucleotides, the CDR3 is TGTGCCAGCAGCCAAAGACAGGGAAGGTCACCCCTCCACTTT. It specifies CASSQRQGRSPLHF.

The gene calls are TRBV5-1 and TRBJ1-3; TRBD1 agrees at 7 bases. Germline-derived CDR1 and CDR2 are SGHRS and YFSETQ. The ends lost 4 bases at V and 0 bases at J; junction bases unmatched: 7. The CDR3 is made up of 16 amino acids. The CDR3 here is CASSTDSGGSGNTIYF. Here the CDR3 DNA reads TGCGCCAGCAGCACGGATTCAGGGGGCTCTGGAAACACCATATATTTT.

The rearrangement joins TRBV28 to TRBJ1-5; a possible D gene is TRBD1 (6 bases). CDR1 and CDR2 from the germline V gene are MDHEN and SYDVKM. The ends were cut back, 10 bases at V and 7 bases at J, with 17 bases in the middle. The CDR3 totals 13 residues. The CDR3 region has the DNA TGTGCCATCCGTGCGGGGGGCGGACAGCCCCAGCATTTT. Its translation: CAIRAGGGQPQHF.

This chain joins TRBV6-4 and TRBJ2-1; D might be TRBD2 (5 bases). The CDR3 spans 13 residues. Germline CDR1 and CDR2: MRHNA and SNTAGT. Trimming removed 5 bases from V and 5 bases from J, with 10 bases in between. The CDR3 DNA sequence: TGTGCCAGCAGTCAAACTAGTCACAATGAGCAGTTCTTC. As protein: CASSQTSHNEQFF.

A few counts support this clone. This chain links TRBV9 with TRBJ2-1; 7 nucleotides agree with TRBD2. V lost 2 bases to trimming and J lost 0 bases; unmatched junction nucleotides: 11. CDR3 length: 18 amino acids. Germline CDR1 reads SGDLS; CDR2 reads YYNGEE. The CDR3 DNA reads TGTGCCAGCAGCGTGAGTGGGGGAGGGATGAGCTCCTACAATGAGCAGTTCTTC. This gives the protein CASSVSGGGMSSYNEQFF.

J is TRBJ2-1 and V is TRBV7-3, with TRBD1 matching 9 bases. Germline-derived CDR1 and CDR2 are SGHTA and FQGTGA. The CDR3 extends over 15 amino acids. Trimming at V came to 5 bases and at J to 3 bases, leaving 5 bases not matched to a gene. CDR3 residues: CASSPDRGGYNEQFF. The CDR3 DNA follows: TGTGCCAGCAGCCCGGACAGGGGAGGCTACAATGAGCAGTTCTTC.

The rearrangement links TRBV5-1 to TRBJ2-3; TRBD2 aligns across 10 bases. J was trimmed by 2 bases and V by 5 bases; bases with no gene match: 8. CDR3 length: 16 amino acids. The germline V gene encodes CDR1 SGHRS and CDR2 YFSETQ. The CDR3 loop is CASSHSSGSLTDTQYF. DNA for the CDR3: TGCGCCAGCAGTCATTCTAGCGGGAGTCTCACAGATACGCAGTATTTT.

The J gene is TRBJ1-4, the V gene TRBV28; D not certain. There are 14 residues in the CDR3. The germline V and J ends were trimmed by 5 bases and 8 bases, with 15 bases remaining between them. Germline CDR1 is MDHEN and CDR2 is SYDVKM. The CDR3 spells CASSKPIGREKLFF. In nucleotides, the CDR3 is TGTGCCAGCAGTAAACCGATAGGGAGGGAAAAACTGTTTTTT. The whole variable domain, filled in from reference TRBV28 and TRBJ1-4, reads DVKVTQSSRYLVKRTGEKVFLECVQDMDHENMFWYRQDPGLGLRLIYFSYDVKMKEKGDIPEGYSVSREKKERFSLILESASTNQTSMYLCASSKPIGREKLFFGSGTQLSVL.

V is TRBV5-1 and J is TRBJ2-5, with 10 bases identical to TRBD2. The CDR3 is made up of 17 amino acids. The germline V gene encodes CDR1 SGHRS and CDR2 YFSETQ. The V gene end was trimmed by 4 bases and the J gene end by 1 base; junction bases not matched to a gene: 10. The CDR3 DNA reads TGCGCCAGCAGCCTCTTGGGGCTAGCGGGAGCCCAAGAGACCCAGTACTTC. As protein: CASSLLGLAGAQETQYF.

The chain recombines TRBV18 with TRBJ1-4; D remains unclear. Germline V lookup: CDR1 KGHSH, CDR2 LQKENI. Between the trimmed V and J ends, which lost 3 bases and 0 bases, there was a span of 11 bases. The CDR3 runs 16 residues. As DNA, the CDR3 is TGTGCCAGCTCACCCTTGGCACATGCAACTAATGAAAAACTGTTTTTT. Encoded protein: CASSPLAHATNEKLFF.